Presented here are 21 T cell receptor beta chains from one specimen sequenced in a study of blood T cell repertoires in COVID-19. Assay: immunoSEQ multiplex PCR; the TCRdb copy retains only in-frame clones and omits some. The table shows 150,000 to 200,000 clones, with about 84% occurring only once. The sample consisted of peripheral blood. These receptors all come from a person aged 65 to 85 with COVID-19, enrolled during active disease.

This chain uses TRBV6-2 or TRBV6-3 with TRBJ1-5, with D uncertain. The CDR3 sequence is 14 residues long. CDR1 MNHEY and CDR2 SVGEGT come from the germline V gene. Trimming took 2 bases from V and 7 from J, leaving 12 bases between them. The CDR3 sequence: CASSYRGIMQPQHF. CDR3 bases: TGTGCCAGCAGTTACCGCGGGATCATGCAGCCCCAGCATTTT.

The CDR3 reads CASSYDYSYNEQFF. DNA for the CDR3: TGTGCCAGCAGCTACGACTACTCCTACAATGAGCAGTTCTTC. The rearrangement joins TRBV7-9 to TRBJ2-1, with D possibly matching TRBD2 (5 bases). V gave up 4 bases and J gave up 0 bases, with 7 bases separating them. The germline V gene encodes CDR1 SEHNR and CDR2 FQNEAQ (reference sequence). CDR3 length: 14 amino acids.

The V and J genes are TRBV12-3 or TRBV12-4 and TRBJ2-3, with unresolved D. There are 12 residues in the CDR3. The V end lost 6 bases, the J end lost 6 bases, and 10 bases lay between the germline ends. The CDR3 is CASSRVRDTQYF. DNA for the CDR3: TGTGCCAGCAGCCGGGTTAGGGATACGCAGTATTTT.

The chain combines TRBV10-3 with TRBJ2-7, with TRBD1 matching over 7 bases. This CDR3 spans 13 amino acids. Germline trimming cut 10 bases from V and 4 bases from J; bases unmatched to any gene: 10. Germline CDR1 reads ENHRY; CDR2 reads SYGVKD. The CDR3 protein is CATATGYVYEQYF. In DNA, the CDR3 is TGTGCCACCGCGACAGGGTATGTGTACGAGCAGTACTTC.

This chain joins TRBV28 and TRBJ1-5, with D possibly matching TRBD1 (6 bases). This CDR3 is 15 amino acids long. The ends were cut back, 4 bases at V and 0 bases at J, with 10 bases in the middle. Per the germline V gene, CDR1 is MDHEN and CDR2 is SYDVKM. CDR3 nucleotides: TGTGCCAGCAGTTCAGGACAGCGTAGCAATCAGCCCCAGCATTTT. Residues: CASSSGQRSNQPQHF.

V usage is TRBV7-2 and J usage is TRBJ1-2, with a possible D match to TRBD1 (5 bases). The CDR3 is made up of 13 amino acids. V was clipped by 6 bases and J by 7 bases, with 15 bases between them. CDR1 is SGHTA and CDR2 is FQGNSA in the germline V gene. This CDR3 reads CASSPLTVAGYTF. The CDR3 DNA sequence: TGTGCCAGCAGTCCCTTGACAGTAGCTGGCTACACCTTC.

V gene TRBV19 combines with J gene TRBJ2-4; 8 bases line up with TRBD2. The CDR3 consists of 13 residues. CDR1 LNHDA and CDR2 SQIVND come from the germline V gene (reference sequence). V lost 5 bases, J lost 9 bases, and 6 bases stayed unmatched. This CDR3 reads CASSRREGPIQYF. The DNA of the CDR3 is TGTGCCAGTAGTCGACGGGAGGGCCCCATTCAGTACTTC.

The rearrangement joins TRBV5-4 to TRBJ2-7, with D possibly matching TRBD2 (7 bases). Germline lookup yields CDR1 SGHNT and CDR2 YYREEE (reference sequence). CDR3 length: 14 residues. The V and J ends lost 1 base and 4 bases respectively, with 12 bases between them. The CDR3 DNA follows: TGTGCCAGCAGCTTGAAGGGGGGGAATTACGAGCAGTACTTC. Amino acids: CASSLKGGNYEQYF.

The chain combines TRBV3-1 (or the pseudogene TRBV3-2) with TRBJ2-3, with TRBD2 as a possible D gene (6 bases). The ends were cut back, 4 bases at V and 3 bases at J, with 11 bases in the middle. This CDR3 contains 14 residues. From germline, CDR1 is LGHDT and CDR2 YNNKEL (reference sequence). The CDR3 region is CASSPSALTDTQYF. For the CDR3, the DNA is TGTGCCAGCAGCCCTAGCGCCTTAACAGATACGCAGTATTTT.

The chain links TRBV7-2 to TRBJ2-3; 11 bases match TRBD2. The CDR3 is 16 amino acids. V trimming: 3 bases; J trimming: 4 bases; junction bases outside the gene matches: 6. The germline gives CDR1 SGHTA, CDR2 FQGNSA. The CDR3 loop is CASSFIAGGDADTQYF. CDR3 nucleotides: TGTGCCAGCAGCTTTATAGCGGGGGGGGATGCAGATACGCAGTATTTT. The variable domain in full, completed from reference TRBV7-2 and TRBJ2-3, reads GAGVSQSPSNKVTEKGKDVELRCDPISGHTALYWYRQSLGQGLEFLIYFQGNSAPDKSGLPSDRFSAERTGGSVSTLTIQRTQQEDSAVYLCASSFIAGGDADTQYFGPGTRLTVL.

The gene calls are TRBV29-1 and TRBJ1-2; 10 nucleotides align to TRBD1. This CDR3 region has 14 residues. CDR1 is SQVTM and CDR2 is ANQGSEA in the germline V gene. After removal of 4 bases from V and 5 bases from J, the junction contained 7 bases not matched to a gene. The CDR3 DNA sequence: TGCAGCGTTGGAAGGGACAGGGGAGTATATGGCTACACCTTC. Protein product: CSVGRDRGVYGYTF.

Only one count was recorded for this clone. This sequence joins TRBV3-1 (or the pseudogene TRBV3-2) and TRBJ2-2; D is ambiguous. V gave up 4 bases and J gave up 3 bases, with 9 bases separating them. Germline assignment: CDR1 LGHDT and CDR2 YNNKEL (reference sequence). The CDR3 covers 14 residues. Here the CDR3 reads CASSPRLYTGELFF. In nucleotides, the CDR3 is TGTGCCAGCAGCCCCCGACTGTACACCGGGGAGCTGTTTTTT.

This clone was seen a single time. This chain joins TRBV5-1 and TRBJ2-7; D may be TRBD2 (6 bases). The ends were cut back, 2 bases at V and 5 bases at J, with 8 bases in the middle. CDR1 and CDR2 (germline): SGHRS, YFSETQ. The CDR3 is 12 residues long. CDR3 residues: CASSFTGDEQYF. DNA for the CDR3: TGCGCCAGCAGCTTTACGGGAGACGAGCAGTACTTC. The full variable domain, completed using reference TRBV5-1 and TRBJ2-7, is KAGVTQTPRYLIKTRGQQVTLSCSPISGHRSVSWYQQTPGQGLQFLFEYFSETQRNKGNFPGRFSGRQFSNSRSEMNVSTLELGDSALYLCASSFTGDEQYFGPGTRLTVT.

The genes are TRBV28 and TRBJ1-5, with TRBD1 identical over 7 bases. There are 15 residues in the CDR3. Germline CDR1 and CDR2: MDHEN and SYDVKM. Losses at the gene ends were 5 bases for V and 3 bases for J; bases not matched to a gene: 7. The CDR3 DNA is TGTGCCAGCAGTCCAGAAGGGGGCTACAATCAGCCCCAGCATTTT. It translates to CASSPEGGYNQPQHF.

The V call is TRBV30, the J call TRBJ2-7; 10 bases agree with TRBD1. The CDR3 spans 16 residues. CDR1 GTSNPN and CDR2 SVGIG come from the germline V gene (reference sequence). The V and J ends lost 1 base and 9 bases, in that order; junction bases with no gene match: 15. CDR3 nucleotides: TGTGCCTGGAGTGGAACAACCGGGACAGGGGCCGGGGGGCAGTACTTC. Encoded protein: CAWSGTTGTGAGGQYF.

A single count supports this clone. The chain carries TRBV27 and TRBJ1-6; D is possibly TRBD1 (6 bases). V was clipped by 6 bases and J by 5 bases, with 11 bases between them. CDR1 and CDR2 (germline): MNHEY, SMNVEV (reference sequence). This CDR3 region has 14 residues. This chain's CDR3 is CASRDSGDNSPLHF. CDR3 coding DNA: TGTGCCAGCAGGGACAGCGGTGATAATTCACCCCTCCACTTT.

The gene calls are TRBV6-5 and TRBJ2-7; 8 bases are shared with TRBD1. The V gene's germline CDR1 is MNHEY and CDR2 SVGAGI. The CDR3 runs 14 residues. After removal of 8 bases from V and 5 bases from J, the junction contained 11 bases not matched to a gene. CDR3 bases: TGTGCCAGCCGCCCGACAGGGGAGGTTAACGAGCAGTACTTC. Protein: CASRPTGEVNEQYF.

This clone was seen a few times. The rearrangement links TRBV4-1 to TRBJ1-6; the D gene is possibly TRBD1 (6 bases). CDR3 length: 18 amino acids. Trimming took 0 bases from V and 0 from J, leaving 12 bases between them. Germline V CDR1 and CDR2: MGHRA, YSYEKL. The CDR3 DNA is TGCGCCAGCAGCCAAGATGGGCAGGGGCTCTCCTATAATTCACCCCTCCACTTT. It yields the protein CASSQDGQGLSYNSPLHF.

This clone was counted once. The chain carries TRBV10-3 and TRBJ2-1, with D perhaps matching TRBD1 (6 bases). Germline CDR1 is ENHRY and CDR2 is SYGVKD. V was pared by 4 bases and J by 3 bases, with 13 bases between. This CDR3 has 15 amino acids. CDR3 protein: CAISVTTTGYNEQFF. Here the CDR3 DNA reads TGTGCCATCAGTGTGACCACGACAGGCTACAATGAGCAGTTCTTC.

This chain uses TRBV9 with TRBJ2-5, with a tentative D call TRBD2 (6 bases). This CDR3 region has 15 residues. CDR1 and CDR2 (germline): SGDLS, YYNGEE. V gave up 6 bases and J gave up 1 base, with 16 bases separating them. CDR3 in DNA: TGTGCCAGCACCTCGGGCCGGGGGACCCAAGAGACCCAGTACTTC. Amino acid sequence: CASTSGRGTQETQYF.

The rearrangement joins TRBV7-2 to TRBJ1-5, with D uncertain. V was pared by 1 base and J by 0 bases, with 7 bases between. The CDR3 has 15 amino acids. Germline V gene sequence: CDR1 SGHTA, CDR2 FQGNSA. The chain's CDR3 is CASSLVRNSNQPQHF. The CDR3 DNA sequence: TGTGCCAGCAGCTTAGTCAGGAATAGCAATCAGCCCCAGCATTTT.